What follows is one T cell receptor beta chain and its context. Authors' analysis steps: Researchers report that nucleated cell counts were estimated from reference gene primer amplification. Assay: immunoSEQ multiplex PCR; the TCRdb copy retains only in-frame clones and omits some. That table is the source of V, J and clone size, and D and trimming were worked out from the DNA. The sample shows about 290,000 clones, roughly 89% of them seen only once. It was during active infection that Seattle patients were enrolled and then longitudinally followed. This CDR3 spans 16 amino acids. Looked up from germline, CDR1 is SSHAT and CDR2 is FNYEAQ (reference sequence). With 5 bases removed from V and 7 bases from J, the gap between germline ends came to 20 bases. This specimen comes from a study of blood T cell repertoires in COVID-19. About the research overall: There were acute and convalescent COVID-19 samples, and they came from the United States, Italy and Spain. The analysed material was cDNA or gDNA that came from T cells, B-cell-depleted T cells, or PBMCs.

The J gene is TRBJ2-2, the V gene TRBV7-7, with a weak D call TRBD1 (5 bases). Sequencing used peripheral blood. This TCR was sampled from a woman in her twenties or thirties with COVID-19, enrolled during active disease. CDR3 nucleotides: TGTGCCAGCAGCCCCACAAATTTGCAGGGTTACGGGGAGCTGTTTTTT. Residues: CASSPTNLQGYGELFF.